This T cell receptor beta chain stems from a study of shared clonotypes between healthy human individuals. Overall study results and limits: Across a handful of donors, naive CD4 shared 5% to 6%, naive CD8 approximately 3.5%, memory CD4 roughly 2.4%, memory CD8 under 0.5%. In general, naive subsets displayed greater estimated richness than memory subsets did.

All of the donors resided in Nashville, Tennessee, and each was a Caucasian adult. Subsets obtained from CD4+ cells comprised CD45RA+ naive and CD45RA-negative memory cells. Generated by immunoSEQ multiplex PCR, the TCRdb table keeps only in-frame clones and is missing some. The sample has a few hundred thousand clones; around four fifths are singletons. Turning to this clone: Antigen: not known.

The TCR comes from a man younger than 40 in good health. The specimen was memory CD4+ T cells sorted from blood. Subset: CD45RA-negative fraction.

CDR3 sequence (DNA): TGTGCCAGCAGCCCGTCCCGAGGCGAGCAGTACTTC. Translated, it gives CASSPSRGEQYF. The V and J genes are TRBV7-2 and TRBJ2-7; D gene uncertain. Germline V gene sequence: CDR1 SGHTA, CDR2 FQGNSA. V lost 5 bases and J lost 6, with 11 bases in between. This CDR3 is built from 12 residues.